This TCR beta chain was found in a study of CD8+ T cells in alopecia areata. RNA extraction was followed by reverse transcription into cDNA, which acted as the sequencing template. TCRdb keeps only in-frame clones here, not all; method: immunoSEQ multiplex PCR. The sample includes around 100,000 clones, about 60% of them seen just once. Points from the study as a whole: Researchers report lesional scalp, most notably alopecia totalis/universalis, outstripped normal scalp in clonality. Patients displayed less clarity in TCR sharing than mice, a finding possibly related to HLA. Sequences from scalp samples also cover resident alphabeta T cells of normal skin.

Sorting separated CD4+ and CD8+ T cells out of PBMCs. This clone was seen only a few times. The antigen remains undetermined. The CDR3 is 17 residues long. The sequence came from a human donor in good health. The J gene is TRBJ1-3, the V gene TRBV21-1; TRBD1 reflects the table's D call only, with no check against the DNA. TRBV21-1 is a documented pseudogene. The sample taken for sequencing was CD4+ T cells sorted from blood. As DNA, the CDR3 is TGTGCCAGCAGCAAAGGTTCAGGGAACCGCTCTGGAAACACCATATATTTT. Its protein is CASSKGSGNRSGNTIYF.